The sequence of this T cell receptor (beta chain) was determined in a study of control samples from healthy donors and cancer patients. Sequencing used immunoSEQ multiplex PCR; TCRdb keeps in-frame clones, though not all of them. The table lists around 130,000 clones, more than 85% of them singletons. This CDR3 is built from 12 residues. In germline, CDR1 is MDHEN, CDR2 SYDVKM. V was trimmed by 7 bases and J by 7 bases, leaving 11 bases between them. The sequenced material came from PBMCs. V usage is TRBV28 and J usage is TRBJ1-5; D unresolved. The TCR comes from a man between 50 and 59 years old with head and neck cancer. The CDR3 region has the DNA TGTGCCAGCACCGCCACGTCCCAGCCCCAGCATTTT. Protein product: CASTATSQPQHF.